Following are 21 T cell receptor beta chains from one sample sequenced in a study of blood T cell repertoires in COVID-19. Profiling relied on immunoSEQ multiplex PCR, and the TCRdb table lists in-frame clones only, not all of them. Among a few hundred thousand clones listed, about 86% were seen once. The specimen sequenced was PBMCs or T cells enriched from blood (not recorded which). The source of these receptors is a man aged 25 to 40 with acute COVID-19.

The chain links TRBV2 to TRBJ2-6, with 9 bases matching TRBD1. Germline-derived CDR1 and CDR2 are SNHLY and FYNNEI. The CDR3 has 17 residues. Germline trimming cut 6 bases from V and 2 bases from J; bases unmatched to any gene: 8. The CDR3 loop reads CASRPGTGSPGANVLTF. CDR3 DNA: TGTGCCAGCAGACCCGGGACAGGGAGCCCTGGGGCCAACGTCCTGACTTTC.

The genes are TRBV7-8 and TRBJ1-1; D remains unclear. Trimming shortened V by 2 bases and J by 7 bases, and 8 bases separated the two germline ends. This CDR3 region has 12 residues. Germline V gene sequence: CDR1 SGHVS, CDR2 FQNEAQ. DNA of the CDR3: TGTGCCAGCAGCTTACGGGGAGGTGAAGCTTTCTTT. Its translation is CASSLRGGEAFF.

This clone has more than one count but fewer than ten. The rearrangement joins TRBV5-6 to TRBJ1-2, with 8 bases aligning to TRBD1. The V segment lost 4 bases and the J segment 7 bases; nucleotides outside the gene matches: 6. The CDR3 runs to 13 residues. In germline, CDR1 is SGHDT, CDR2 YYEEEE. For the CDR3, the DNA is TGTGCCAGCAGCGGTCCAGGGGGCTCTGGCTACACCTTC. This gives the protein CASSGPGGSGYTF.

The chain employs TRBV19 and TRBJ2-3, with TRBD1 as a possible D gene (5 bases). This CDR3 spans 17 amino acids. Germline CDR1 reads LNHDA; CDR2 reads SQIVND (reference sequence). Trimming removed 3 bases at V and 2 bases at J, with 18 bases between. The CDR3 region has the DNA TGTGCCAGTAGTATTTCCCTAGGGGCGGCGTCCACAGATACGCAGTATTTT. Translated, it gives CASSISLGAASTDTQYF.

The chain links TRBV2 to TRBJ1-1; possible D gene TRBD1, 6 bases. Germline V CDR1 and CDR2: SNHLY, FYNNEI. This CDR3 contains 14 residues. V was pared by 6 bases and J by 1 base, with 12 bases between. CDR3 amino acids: CASSWTEANTEAFF. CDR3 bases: TGTGCCAGCAGCTGGACAGAAGCGAACACTGAAGCTTTCTTT. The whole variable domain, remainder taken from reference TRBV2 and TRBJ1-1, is EPEVTQTPSHQVTQMGQEVILRCVPISNHLYFYWYRQILGQKVEFLVSFYNNEISEKSEIFDDQFSVERPDGSNFTLKIRSTKLEDSAMYFCASSWTEANTEAFFGQGTRLTVV.

DNA for the CDR3: TGTGCCAGCAACAAAGGTATCGGGATGCCTGGCTACACCTTC. This translates into CASNKGIGMPGYTF. J is TRBJ1-2 and V is TRBV6-5; D uncertain. The CDR3 spans 14 residues. The germline CDR1 and CDR2 sequences are MNHEY and SVGAGI. V lost 7 bases, J lost 7 bases, and 19 bases lay in between.

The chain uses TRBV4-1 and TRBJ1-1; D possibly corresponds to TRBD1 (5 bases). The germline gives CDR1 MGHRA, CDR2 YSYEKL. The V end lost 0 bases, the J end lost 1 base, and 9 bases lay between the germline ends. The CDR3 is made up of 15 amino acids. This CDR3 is CASSQDPGSNTEAFF. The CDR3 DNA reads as TGCGCCAGCAGCCAAGATCCAGGGTCGAACACTGAAGCTTTCTTT.

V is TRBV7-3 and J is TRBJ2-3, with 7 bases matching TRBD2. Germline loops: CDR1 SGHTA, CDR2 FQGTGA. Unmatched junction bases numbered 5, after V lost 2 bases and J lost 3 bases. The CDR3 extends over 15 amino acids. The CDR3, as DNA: TGTGCCAGCAGCTTAGGCGCGGGAGCAACAGATACGCAGTATTTT. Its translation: CASSLGAGATDTQYF.

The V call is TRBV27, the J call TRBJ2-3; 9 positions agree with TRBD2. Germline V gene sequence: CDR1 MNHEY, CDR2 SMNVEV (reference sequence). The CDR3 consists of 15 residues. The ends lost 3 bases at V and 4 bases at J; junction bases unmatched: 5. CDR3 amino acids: CASSLRGGGADTQYF. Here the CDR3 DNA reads TGTGCCAGCAGTTTGCGGGGGGGCGGGGCAGATACGCAGTATTTT.

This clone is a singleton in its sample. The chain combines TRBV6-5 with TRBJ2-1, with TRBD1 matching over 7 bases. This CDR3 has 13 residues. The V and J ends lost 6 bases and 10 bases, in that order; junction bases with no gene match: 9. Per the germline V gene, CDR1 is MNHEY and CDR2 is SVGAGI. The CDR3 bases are TGTGCCAGCAGGGATACAGGGGCAGGCGAGCAGTTCTTC. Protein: CASRDTGAGEQFF.

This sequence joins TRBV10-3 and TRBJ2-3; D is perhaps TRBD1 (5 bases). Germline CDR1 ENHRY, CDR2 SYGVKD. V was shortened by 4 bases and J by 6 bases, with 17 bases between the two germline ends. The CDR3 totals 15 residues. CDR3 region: CAISGSLTGADTQYF. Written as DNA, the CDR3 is TGTGCCATCAGTGGATCATTGACTGGGGCGGATACGCAGTATTTT.

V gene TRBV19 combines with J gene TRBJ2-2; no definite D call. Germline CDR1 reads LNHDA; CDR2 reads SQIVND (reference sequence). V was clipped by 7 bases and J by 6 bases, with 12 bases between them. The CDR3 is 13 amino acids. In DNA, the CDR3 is TGTGCCAGTAATGTCGAACCGGCCGGGGAGCTGTTTTTT. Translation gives CASNVEPAGELFF.

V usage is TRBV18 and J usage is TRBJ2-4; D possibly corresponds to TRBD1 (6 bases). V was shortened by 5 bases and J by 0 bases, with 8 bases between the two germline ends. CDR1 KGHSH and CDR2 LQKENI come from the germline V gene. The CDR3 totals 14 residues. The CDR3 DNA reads TGTGCCAGCTCAGAACAGGGAGCCAAAAACATTCAGTACTTC. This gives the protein CASSEQGAKNIQYF.

DNA of the CDR3: TGTGCCAGCAGCCTAATCAATCAGCCCCAGCATTTT. Translation: CASSLINQPQHF. The chain has TRBV28 and TRBJ1-5; D is unresolved. Germline CDR1 MDHEN, CDR2 SYDVKM. Trimming removed 6 bases from V and 3 bases from J, with 6 bases in between. There are 12 residues in the CDR3.

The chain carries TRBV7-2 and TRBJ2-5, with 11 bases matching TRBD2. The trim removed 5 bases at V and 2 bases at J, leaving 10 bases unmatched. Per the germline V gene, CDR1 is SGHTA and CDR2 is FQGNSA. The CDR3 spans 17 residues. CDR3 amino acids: CASSGQHTSGSQETQYF. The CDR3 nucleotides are TGTGCCAGCAGCGGTCAACACACTAGCGGGAGTCAAGAGACCCAGTACTTC.

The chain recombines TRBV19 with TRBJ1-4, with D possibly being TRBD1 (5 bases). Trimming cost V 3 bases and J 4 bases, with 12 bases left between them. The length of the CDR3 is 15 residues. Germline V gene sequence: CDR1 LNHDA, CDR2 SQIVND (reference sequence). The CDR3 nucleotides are TGTGCCAGTAGTATGGGGCGCAGAGTTAATGAAAAACTGTTTTTT. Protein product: CASSMGRRVNEKLFF.

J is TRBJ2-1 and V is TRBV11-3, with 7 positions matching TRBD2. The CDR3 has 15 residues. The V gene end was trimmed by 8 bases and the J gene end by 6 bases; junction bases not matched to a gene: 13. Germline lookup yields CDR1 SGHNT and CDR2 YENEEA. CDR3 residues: CASQSGEGQSNEQFF. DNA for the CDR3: TGTGCCAGCCAATCCGGGGAGGGCCAATCCAATGAGCAGTTCTTC.

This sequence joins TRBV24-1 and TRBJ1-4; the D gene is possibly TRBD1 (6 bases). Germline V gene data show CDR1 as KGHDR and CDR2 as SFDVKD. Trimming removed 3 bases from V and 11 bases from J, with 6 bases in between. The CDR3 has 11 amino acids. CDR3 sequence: CATSDRGKLFF. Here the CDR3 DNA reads TGTGCCACCAGTGATAGGGGGAAACTGTTTTTT.

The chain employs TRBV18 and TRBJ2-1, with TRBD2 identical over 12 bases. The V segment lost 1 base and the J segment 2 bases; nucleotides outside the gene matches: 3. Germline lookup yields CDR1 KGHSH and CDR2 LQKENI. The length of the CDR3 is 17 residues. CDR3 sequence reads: CASSPQTSGGTYNEQFF. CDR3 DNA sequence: TGTGCCAGCTCACCACAGACTAGCGGGGGAACCTACAATGAGCAGTTCTTC.

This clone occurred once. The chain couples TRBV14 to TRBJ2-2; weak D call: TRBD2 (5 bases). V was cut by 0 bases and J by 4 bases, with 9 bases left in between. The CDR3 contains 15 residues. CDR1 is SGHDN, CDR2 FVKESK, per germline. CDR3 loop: CASSQELVGTGELFF. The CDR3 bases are TGTGCCAGCAGCCAAGAACTAGTCGGCACCGGGGAGCTGTTTTTT.

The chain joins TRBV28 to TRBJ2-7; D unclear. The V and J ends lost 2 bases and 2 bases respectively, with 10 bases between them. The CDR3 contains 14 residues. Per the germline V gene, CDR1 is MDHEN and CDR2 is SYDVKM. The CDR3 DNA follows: TGTGCCAGCAGTTTAACTGAGTCCACCTACGAGCAGTACGTC. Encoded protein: CASSLTESTYEQYV.